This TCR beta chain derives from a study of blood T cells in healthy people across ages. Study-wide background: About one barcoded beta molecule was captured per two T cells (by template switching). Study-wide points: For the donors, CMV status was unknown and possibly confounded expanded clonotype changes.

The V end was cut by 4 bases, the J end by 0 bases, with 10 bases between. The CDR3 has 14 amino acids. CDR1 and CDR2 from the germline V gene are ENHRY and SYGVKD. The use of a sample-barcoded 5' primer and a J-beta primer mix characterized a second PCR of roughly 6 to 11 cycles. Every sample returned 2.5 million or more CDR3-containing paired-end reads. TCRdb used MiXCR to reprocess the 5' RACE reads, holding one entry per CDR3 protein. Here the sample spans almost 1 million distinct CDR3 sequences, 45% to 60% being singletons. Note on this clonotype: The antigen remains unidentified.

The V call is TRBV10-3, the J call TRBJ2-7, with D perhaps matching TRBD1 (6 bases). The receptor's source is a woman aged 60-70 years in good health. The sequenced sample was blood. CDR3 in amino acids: CAISVQGSSYEQYF. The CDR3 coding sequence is TGTGCCATCAGTGTCCAGGGGAGCTCCTACGAGCAGTACTTC.